Reported below is one TCR beta chain. CDR1 SGHKS and CDR2 YYEKEE come from the germline V gene (reference sequence). There are 13 residues in the CDR3. Trimming cost V 4 bases and J 5 bases, with 12 bases left between them. The source of the sample is a study of T cell changes during pregnancy in multiple sclerosis. Sequencing used immunoSEQ multiplex PCR; TCRdb keeps in-frame clones, though not all of them. The sample has about 84,000 clones; roughly 93% are singletons. This clonotype originated in a female donor with multiple sclerosis, enrolled in a pregnancy study. The chain has TRBV5-5 and TRBJ1-1, with a weak D call TRBD1 (5 bases). The sample here was peripheral blood, taken in the third trimester of pregnancy. The CDR3 nucleotides are TGTGCCAGCAGCCATCCGGGGGGGACTGAAGCTTTCTTT. Its protein product is CASSHPGGTEAFF.